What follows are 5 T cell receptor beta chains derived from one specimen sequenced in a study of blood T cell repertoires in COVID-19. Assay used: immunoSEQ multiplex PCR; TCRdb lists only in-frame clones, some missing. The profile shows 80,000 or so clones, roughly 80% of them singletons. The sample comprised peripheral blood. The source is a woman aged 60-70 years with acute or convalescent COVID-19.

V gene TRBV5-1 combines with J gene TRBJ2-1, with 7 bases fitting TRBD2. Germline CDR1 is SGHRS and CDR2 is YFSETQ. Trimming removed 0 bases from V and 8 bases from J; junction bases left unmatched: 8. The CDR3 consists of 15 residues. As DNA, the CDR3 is TGCGCCAGCAGCTTGGCCACTAGCGACCTGGATGAGCAGTTCTTC. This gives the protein CASSLATSDLDEQFF. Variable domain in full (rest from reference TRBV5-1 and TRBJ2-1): KAGVTQTPRYLIKTRGQQVTLSCSPISGHRSVSWYQQTPGQGLQFLFEYFSETQRNKGNFPGRFSGRQFSNSRSEMNVSTLELGDSALYLCASSLATSDLDEQFFGPGTRLTVL.

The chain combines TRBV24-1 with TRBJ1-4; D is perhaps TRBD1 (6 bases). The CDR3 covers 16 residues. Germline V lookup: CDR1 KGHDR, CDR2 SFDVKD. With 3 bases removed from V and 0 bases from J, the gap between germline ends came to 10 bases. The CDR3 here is CATSDARTATNEKLFF. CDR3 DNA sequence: TGTGCCACCAGTGATGCCCGGACAGCAACTAATGAAAAACTGTTTTTT.

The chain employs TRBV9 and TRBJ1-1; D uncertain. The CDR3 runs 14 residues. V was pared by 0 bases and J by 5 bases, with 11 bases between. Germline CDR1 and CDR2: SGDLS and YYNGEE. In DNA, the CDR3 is TGTGCCAGCAGCGTAGCTGGCAGGCCGACTGAAGCTTTCTTT. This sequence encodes CASSVAGRPTEAFF.

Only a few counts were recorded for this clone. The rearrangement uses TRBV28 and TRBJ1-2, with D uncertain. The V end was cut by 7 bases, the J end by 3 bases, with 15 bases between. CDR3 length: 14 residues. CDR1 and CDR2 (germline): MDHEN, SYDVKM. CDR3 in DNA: TGTGCCAGCACGCTTCGTGAGGTCGACTATGGCTACACCTTC. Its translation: CASTLREVDYGYTF.

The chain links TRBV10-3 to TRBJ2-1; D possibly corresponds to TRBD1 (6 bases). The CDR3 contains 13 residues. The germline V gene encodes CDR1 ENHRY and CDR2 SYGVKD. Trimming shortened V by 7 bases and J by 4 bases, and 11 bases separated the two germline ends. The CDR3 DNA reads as TGTGCCATCACTCCGACAGGATACAATGAGCAGTTCTTC. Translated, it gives CAITPTGYNEQFF.